This TCR beta chain was obtained from a study of T cell repertoires in cytomegalovirus infection. Study background: The study used recently identified HLA-C-restricted and well-studied HLA-B-restricted CMV epitopes. The public TCR beta signatures pointed to both CMV infection and matching HLA type.

Each CDR3 protein gets one entry after TCRdb re-called the reads with MiXCR. Among roughly 340,000 distinct CDR3 sequences listed, 25% to 35% were seen once. The table lists this clonotype with many counts. The antigen remains undetermined. Findings and limits, study-wide: Summed public TCR beta family frequency identified CMV carriers bearing the relevant HLA. In two of eight donors, the top clonotype was HLA-C-restricted CMV-specific.

V was pared by 5 bases and J by 8 bases, with 12 bases between. The CDR3 runs 12 residues. CDR1 SEHNR and CDR2 FQNEAQ come from the germline V gene (reference sequence). This specimen consisted of cultured PBMCs, obtained from culture after CMV antigen stimulation. The chain combines TRBV7-9 with TRBJ1-1, with D perhaps matching TRBD1 (6 bases). This clonotype was sampled from a human donor in good health (CMV status not recorded). Some clones in this sample may be carry-over from other donors' samples. The CDR3: CASSAQGQEAFF. The CDR3 DNA reads TGTGCCAGCAGCGCCCAGGGACAAGAAGCTTTCTTT.